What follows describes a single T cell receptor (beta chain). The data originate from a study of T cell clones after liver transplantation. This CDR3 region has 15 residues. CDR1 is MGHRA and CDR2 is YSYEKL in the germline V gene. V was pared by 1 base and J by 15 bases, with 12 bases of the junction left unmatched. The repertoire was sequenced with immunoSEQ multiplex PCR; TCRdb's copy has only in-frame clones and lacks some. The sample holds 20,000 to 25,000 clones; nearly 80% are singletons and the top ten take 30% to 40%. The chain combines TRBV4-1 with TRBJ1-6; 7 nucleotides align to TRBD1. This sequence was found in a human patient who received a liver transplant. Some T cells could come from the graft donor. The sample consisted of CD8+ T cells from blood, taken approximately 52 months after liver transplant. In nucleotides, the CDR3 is TGCGCCAGCAGCCAAGCGGGCCAGGTGAGGACAGGCCTCCACTTT. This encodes CASSQAGQVRTGLHF.